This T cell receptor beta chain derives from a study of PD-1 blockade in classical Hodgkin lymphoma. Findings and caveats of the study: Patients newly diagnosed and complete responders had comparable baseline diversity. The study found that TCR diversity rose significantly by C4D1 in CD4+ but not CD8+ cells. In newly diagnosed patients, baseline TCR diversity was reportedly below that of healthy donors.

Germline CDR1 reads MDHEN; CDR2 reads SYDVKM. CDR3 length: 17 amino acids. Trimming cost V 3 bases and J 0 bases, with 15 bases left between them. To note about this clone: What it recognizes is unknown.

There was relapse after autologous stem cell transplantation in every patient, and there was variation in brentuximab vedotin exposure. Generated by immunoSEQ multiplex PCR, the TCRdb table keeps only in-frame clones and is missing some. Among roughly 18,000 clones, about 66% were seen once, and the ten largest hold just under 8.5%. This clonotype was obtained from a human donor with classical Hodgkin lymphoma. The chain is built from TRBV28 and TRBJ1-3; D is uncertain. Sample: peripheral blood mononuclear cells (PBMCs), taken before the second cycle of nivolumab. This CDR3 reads CASSFIPGGPSGNTIYF. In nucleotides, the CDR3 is TGTGCCAGCAGTTTCATCCCCGGCGGACCCTCTGGAAACACCATATATTTT.